The rows below give T cell receptor beta chains drawn from one sample of a study of blood T cell repertoires in COVID-19. Repertoires were generated with immunoSEQ multiplex PCR, while TCRdb's copy carries only in-frame clones and drops some. This sample has approximately 100,000 clones, with roughly 87% found just once. The sample taken for sequencing was peripheral blood. Receptors originate from a man aged 65 to 79 with acute or convalescent COVID-19. Both conserved end residues are part of each CDR3. D genes are given only for firm matches. The size field is filled for only some rows; it gives once, few, many or a size class.

V gene: TRBV28
clone size: -
J gene: TRBJ1-6
D gene: -
CDR3 protein: CASSLSRSSYNSPLHF
CDR3 DNA: TGTGCCAGCAGTCTCAGCCGGAGCTCCTATAATTCACCCCTCCACTTT

V gene: TRBV30
clone size: -
J gene: TRBJ2-7
D gene: -
CDR3 protein: CAWSVGRYEQYF
CDR3 DNA: TGTGCCTGGAGTGTGGGGAGGTACGAGCAGTACTTC

V gene: TRBV2
clone size: -
J gene: TRBJ2-2
D gene: -
CDR3 protein: CASSSGLGRTGELFF
CDR3 DNA: TGTGCCAGCAGCTCGGGATTAGGGCGGACCGGGGAGCTGTTTTTT

V gene: TRBV5-4
clone size: -
J gene: TRBJ1-1
D gene: -
CDR3 protein: CASSGGQPENTEAFF
CDR3 DNA: TGTGCCAGCAGCGGCGGACAGCCAGAGAACACTGAAGCTTTCTTT

V gene: TRBV18
clone size: -
J gene: TRBJ1-1
D gene: -
CDR3 protein: CASSLKGGDTEAFF
CDR3 DNA: TGTGCCAGCTCCCTCAAGGGGGGGGACACTGAAGCTTTCTTT

V gene: TRBV10-3
clone size: once
J gene: TRBJ1-5
D gene: -
CDR3 protein: CAISESMGAGNQPQHF
CDR3 DNA: TGTGCCATCAGTGAGTCCATGGGAGCTGGGAATCAGCCCCAGCATTTT

V gene: TRBV10-3
clone size: -
J gene: TRBJ1-1
D gene: TRBD1
CDR3 protein: CAISEGQGNTEAFF
CDR3 DNA: TGTGCCATCAGTGAGGGACAGGGAAACACTGAAGCTTTCTTT

V gene: TRBV5-5
clone size: -
J gene: TRBJ2-1
D gene: -
CDR3 protein: CASTKPPGQYNEQFF
CDR3 DNA: TGTGCCAGCACTAAACCCCCAGGGCAGTACAATGAGCAGTTCTTC

V gene: TRBV10-3
clone size: -
J gene: TRBJ1-4
D gene: TRBD1
CDR3 protein: CAISESGTGPEKLFF
CDR3 DNA: TGTGCCATCAGTGAGTCTGGGACAGGGCCTGAAAAACTGTTTTTT

V gene: TRBV19
clone size: -
J gene: TRBJ2-7
D gene: TRBD1
CDR3 protein: CASSIGTGVHEQYF
CDR3 DNA: TGTGCCAGTAGTATTGGGACAGGGGTCCACGAGCAGTACTTC

V gene: TRBV5-1
clone size: -
J gene: TRBJ2-3
D gene: -
CDR3 protein: CASSLGYPTDTQYF
CDR3 DNA: TGCGCCAGCAGCTTGGGCTACCCCACAGATACGCAGTATTTT

V gene: TRBV4-2
clone size: -
J gene: TRBJ2-3
D gene: -
CDR3 protein: CASSQDGTEEAYF
CDR3 DNA: TGTGCCAGCAGCCAAGACGGGACTGAGGAGGCGTATTTT

V gene: TRBV19
clone size: -
J gene: TRBJ2-7
D gene: TRBD1
CDR3 protein: CASSIPGTGGEQYF
CDR3 DNA: TGTGCCAGTAGTATTCCCGGGACAGGGGGCGAGCAGTACTTC

V gene: TRBV2
clone size: -
J gene: TRBJ2-3
D gene: -
CDR3 protein: CASSGRQGTDTQYF
CDR3 DNA: TGTGCCAGCAGTGGCCGGCAGGGCACAGATACGCAGTATTTT

V gene: TRBV12-3/TRBV12-4
clone size: few
J gene: TRBJ2-5
D gene: -
CDR3 protein: CASSPRETQYF
CDR3 DNA: TGTGCCAGCAGCCCTAGAGAGACCCAGTACTTC

V gene: TRBV5-5
clone size: -
J gene: TRBJ1-3
D gene: -
CDR3 protein: CASSSAPQVSSGNTIYF
CDR3 DNA: TGTGCCAGCAGCTCCGCCCCGCAGGTTTCCTCTGGAAACACCATATATTTT

V gene: TRBV24-1
clone size: -
J gene: TRBJ2-2
D gene: TRBD2
CDR3 protein: CATSGANTGELFF
CDR3 DNA: TGTGCCACTAGCGGGGCGAACACCGGGGAGCTGTTTTTT

V gene: TRBV5-1
clone size: -
J gene: TRBJ2-5
D gene: TRBD1
CDR3 protein: CASSPGTATEETQYF
CDR3 DNA: TGCGCCAGCAGCCCTGGGACAGCGACAGAAGAGACCCAGTACTTC